This TCR beta chain was found in a study of T cell responses to AZD1222 COVID-19 vaccine. Study outcomes and limitations: Seropositive AZD1222 recipients at baseline numbered only five or six. Spike-specific TCR breadth and depth were elevated following two AZD1222 doses.

The V and J ends lost 5 bases and 4 bases respectively, with 14 bases between them. This CDR3 has 14 amino acids. CDR1 and CDR2 from the germline V gene are MNHEY and SVGAGI. Libraries were prepared by immunoSEQ multiplex PCR; TCRdb keeps only in-frame clonotypes and omits some of them. Here the sample spans about 90,000 clones, roughly 89% being singletons. As for this clone: No antigen is known for it.

This receptor was taken from an adult in good health. This specimen consisted of peripheral blood, obtained on day 0 of MenACWY control vaccination. V usage is TRBV6-5 and J usage is TRBJ1-2; perhaps TRBD1 as D (6 bases). The CDR3 loop reads CASSPGAGAYGYTF. CDR3 DNA sequence: TGTGCCAGCAGTCCAGGGGCCGGGGCCTATGGCTACACCTTC.